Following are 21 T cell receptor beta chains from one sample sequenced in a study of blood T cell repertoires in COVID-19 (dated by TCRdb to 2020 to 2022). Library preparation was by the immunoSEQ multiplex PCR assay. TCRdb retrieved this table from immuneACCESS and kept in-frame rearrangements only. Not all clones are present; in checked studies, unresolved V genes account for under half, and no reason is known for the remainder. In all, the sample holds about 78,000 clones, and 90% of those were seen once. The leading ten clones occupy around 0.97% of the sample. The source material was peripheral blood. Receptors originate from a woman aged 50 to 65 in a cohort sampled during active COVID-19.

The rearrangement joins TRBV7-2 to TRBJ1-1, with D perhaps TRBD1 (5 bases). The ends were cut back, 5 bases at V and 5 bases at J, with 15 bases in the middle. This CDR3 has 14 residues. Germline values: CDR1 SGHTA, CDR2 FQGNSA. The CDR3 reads CASSDRGWGTEAFF. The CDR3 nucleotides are TGTGCCAGCAGCGATCGGGGGTGGGGGACTGAAGCTTTCTTT. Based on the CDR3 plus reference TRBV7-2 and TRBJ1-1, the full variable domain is GAGVSQSPSNKVTEKGKDVELRCDPISGHTALYWYRQSLGQGLEFLIYFQGNSAPDKSGLPSDRFSAERTGGSVSTLTIQRTQQEDSAVYLCASSDRGWGTEAFFGQGTRLTVV.

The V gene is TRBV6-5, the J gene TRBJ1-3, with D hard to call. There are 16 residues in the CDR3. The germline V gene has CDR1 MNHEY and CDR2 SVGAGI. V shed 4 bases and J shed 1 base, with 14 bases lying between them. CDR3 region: CASSSPGRRSGNTIYF. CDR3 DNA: TGTGCCAGCAGTTCCCCCGGGAGGAGATCTGGAAACACCATATATTTT.

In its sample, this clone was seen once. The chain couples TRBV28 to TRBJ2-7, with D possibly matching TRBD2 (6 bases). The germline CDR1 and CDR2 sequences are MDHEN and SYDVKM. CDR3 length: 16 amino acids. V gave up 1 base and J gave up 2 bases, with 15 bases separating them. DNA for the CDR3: TGTGCCAGCAGTTTATACCGGGGTAGCGGAGCCTACGAGCAGTACTTC. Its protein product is CASSLYRGSGAYEQYF. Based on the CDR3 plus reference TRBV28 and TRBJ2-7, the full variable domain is DVKVTQSSRYLVKRTGEKVFLECVQDMDHENMFWYRQDPGLGLRLIYFSYDVKMKEKGDIPEGYSVSREKKERFSLILESASTNQTSMYLCASSLYRGSGAYEQYFGPGTRLTVT.

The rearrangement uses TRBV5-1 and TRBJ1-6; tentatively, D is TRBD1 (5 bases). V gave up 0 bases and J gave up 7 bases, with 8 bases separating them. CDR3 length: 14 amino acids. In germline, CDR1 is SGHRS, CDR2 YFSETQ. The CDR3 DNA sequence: TGCGCCAGCAGCTTGGGACAGAGCAATTCACCCCTCCACTTT. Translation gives CASSLGQSNSPLHF. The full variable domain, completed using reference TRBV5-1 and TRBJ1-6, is KAGVTQTPRYLIKTRGQQVTLSCSPISGHRSVSWYQQTPGQGLQFLFEYFSETQRNKGNFPGRFSGRQFSNSRSEMNVSTLELGDSALYLCASSLGQSNSPLHFGNGTRLTVT.

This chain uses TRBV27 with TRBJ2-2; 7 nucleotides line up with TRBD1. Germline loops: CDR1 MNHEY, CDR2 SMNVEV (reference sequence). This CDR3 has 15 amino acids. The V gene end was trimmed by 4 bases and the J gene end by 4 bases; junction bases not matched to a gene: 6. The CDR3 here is CASSSFTGVTGELFF. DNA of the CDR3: TGTGCCAGCAGTTCTTTTACAGGGGTCACCGGGGAGCTGTTTTTT.

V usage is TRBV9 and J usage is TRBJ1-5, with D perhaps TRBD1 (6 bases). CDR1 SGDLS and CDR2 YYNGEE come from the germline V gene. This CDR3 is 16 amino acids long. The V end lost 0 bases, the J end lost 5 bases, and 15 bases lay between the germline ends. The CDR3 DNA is TGTGCCAGCAGCGTAGGGGACACCTCGGCGCATCAGCCCCAGCATTTT. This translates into CASSVGDTSAHQPQHF.

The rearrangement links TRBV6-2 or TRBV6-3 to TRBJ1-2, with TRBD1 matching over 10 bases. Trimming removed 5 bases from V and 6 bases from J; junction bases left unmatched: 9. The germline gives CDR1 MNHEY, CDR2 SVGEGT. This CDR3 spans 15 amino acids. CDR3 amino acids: CASSHGQGDGHGYTF. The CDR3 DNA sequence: TGTGCCAGCAGTCACGGACAGGGGGACGGACATGGCTACACCTTC.

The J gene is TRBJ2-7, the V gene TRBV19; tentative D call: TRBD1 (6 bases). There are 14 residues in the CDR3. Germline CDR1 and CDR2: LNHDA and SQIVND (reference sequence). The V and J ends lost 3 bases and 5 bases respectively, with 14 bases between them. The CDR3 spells CASSMTGNRNEQYF. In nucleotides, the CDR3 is TGTGCCAGTAGTATGACAGGTAATCGGAACGAGCAGTACTTC.

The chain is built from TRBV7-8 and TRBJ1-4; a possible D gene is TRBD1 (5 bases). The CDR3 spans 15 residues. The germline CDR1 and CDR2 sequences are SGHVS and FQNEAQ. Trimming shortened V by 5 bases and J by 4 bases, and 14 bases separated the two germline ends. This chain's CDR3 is CASSHPTVYNEKLFF. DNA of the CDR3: TGTGCCAGCAGCCATCCGACAGTGTATAATGAAAAACTGTTTTTT.

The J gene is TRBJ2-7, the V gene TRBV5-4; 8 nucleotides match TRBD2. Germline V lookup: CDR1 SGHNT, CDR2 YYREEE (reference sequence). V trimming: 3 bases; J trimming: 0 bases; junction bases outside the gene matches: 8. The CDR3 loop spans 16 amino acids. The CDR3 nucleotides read TGTGCCAGCAGCTCGGCGATAAGCGGGAGCTCCTACGAGCAGTACTTC. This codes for CASSSAISGSSYEQYF. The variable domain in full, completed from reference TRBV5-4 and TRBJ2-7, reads ETGVTQSPTHLIKTRGQQVTLRCSSQSGHNTVSWYQQALGQGPQFIFQYYREEENGRGNFPPRFSGLQFPNYSSELNVNALELDDSALYLCASSSAISGSSYEQYFGPGTRLTVT.

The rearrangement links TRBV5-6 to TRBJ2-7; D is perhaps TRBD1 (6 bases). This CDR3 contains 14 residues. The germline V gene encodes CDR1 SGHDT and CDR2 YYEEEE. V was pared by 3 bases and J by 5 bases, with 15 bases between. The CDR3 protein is CASSSLRTVDEQYF. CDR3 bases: TGTGCCAGCAGCTCCCTGAGGACAGTCGACGAGCAGTACTTC.

The CDR3 nucleotides read TGTGCCAGCTCACCTGCAGCGGGTGAAAAACTGTTTTTT. It encodes CASSPAAGEKLFF. This chain uses TRBV18 with TRBJ1-4, with D unresolved. CDR1 is KGHSH, CDR2 LQKENI, per germline. This CDR3 is built from 13 residues. V was shortened by 3 bases and J by 7 bases, with 9 bases between the two germline ends.

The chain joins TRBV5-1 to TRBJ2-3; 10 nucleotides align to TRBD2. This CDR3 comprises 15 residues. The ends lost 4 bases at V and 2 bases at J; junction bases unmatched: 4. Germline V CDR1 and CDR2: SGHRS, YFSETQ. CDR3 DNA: TGCGCCAGCAGCCCCGGACTAGCGGACACAGATACGCAGTATTTT. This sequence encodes CASSPGLADTDTQYF.

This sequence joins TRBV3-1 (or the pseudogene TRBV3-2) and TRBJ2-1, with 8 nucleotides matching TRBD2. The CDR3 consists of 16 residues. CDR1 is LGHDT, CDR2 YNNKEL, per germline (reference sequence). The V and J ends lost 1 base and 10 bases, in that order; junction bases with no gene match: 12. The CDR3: CASSQGGAGGREEQFF. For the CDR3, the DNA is TGTGCCAGCAGCCAAGGGGGGGCGGGAGGAAGGGAGGAGCAGTTCTTC.

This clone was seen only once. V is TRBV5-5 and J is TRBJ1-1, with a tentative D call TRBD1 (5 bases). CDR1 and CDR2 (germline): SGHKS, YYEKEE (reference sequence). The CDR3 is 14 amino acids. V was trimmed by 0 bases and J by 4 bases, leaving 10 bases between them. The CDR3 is CASSLEGSGTEAFF. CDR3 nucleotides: TGTGCCAGCAGCTTGGAGGGGTCCGGCACTGAAGCTTTCTTT.

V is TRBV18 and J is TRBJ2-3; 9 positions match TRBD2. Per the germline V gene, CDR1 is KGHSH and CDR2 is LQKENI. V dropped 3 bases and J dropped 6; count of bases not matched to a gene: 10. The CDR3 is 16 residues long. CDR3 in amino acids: CASSPATSGSQDTQYF. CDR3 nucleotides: TGTGCCAGCTCACCCGCGACTAGCGGTTCGCAGGATACGCAGTATTTT.

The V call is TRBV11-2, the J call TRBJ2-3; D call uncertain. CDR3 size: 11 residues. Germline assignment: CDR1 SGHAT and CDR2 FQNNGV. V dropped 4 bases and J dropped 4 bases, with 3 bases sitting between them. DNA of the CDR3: TGTGCCAGCAGCTCTTCAGATACGCAGTATTTT. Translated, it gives CASSSSDTQYF. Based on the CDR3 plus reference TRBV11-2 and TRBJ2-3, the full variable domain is EAGVAQSPRYKIIEKRQSVAFWCNPISGHATLYWYQQILGQGPKLLIQFQNNGVVDDSQLPKDRFSAERLKGVDSTLKIQPAKLEDSAVYLCASSSSDTQYFGPGTRLTVL.

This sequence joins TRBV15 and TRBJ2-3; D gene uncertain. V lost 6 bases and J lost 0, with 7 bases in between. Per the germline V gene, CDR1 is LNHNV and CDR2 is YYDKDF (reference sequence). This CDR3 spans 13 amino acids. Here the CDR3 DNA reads TGTGCCACCAGGAGGCCTAGCACAGATACGCAGTATTTT. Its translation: CATRRPSTDTQYF.

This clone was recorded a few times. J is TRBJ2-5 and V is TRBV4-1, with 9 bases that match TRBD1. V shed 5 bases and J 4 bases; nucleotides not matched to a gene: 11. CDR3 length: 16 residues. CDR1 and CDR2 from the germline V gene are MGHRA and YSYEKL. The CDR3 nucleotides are TGCGCCAGCAGCTCCGGACAGGGGAATTTAGGAGAGACCCAGTACTTC. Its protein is CASSSGQGNLGETQYF.

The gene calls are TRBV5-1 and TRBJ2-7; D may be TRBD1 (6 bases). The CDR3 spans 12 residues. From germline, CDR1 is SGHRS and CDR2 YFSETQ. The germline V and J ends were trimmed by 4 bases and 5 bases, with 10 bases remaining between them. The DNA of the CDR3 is TGCGCCAGCAGCCAGGGACACAACGAGCAGTACTTC. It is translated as CASSQGHNEQYF.

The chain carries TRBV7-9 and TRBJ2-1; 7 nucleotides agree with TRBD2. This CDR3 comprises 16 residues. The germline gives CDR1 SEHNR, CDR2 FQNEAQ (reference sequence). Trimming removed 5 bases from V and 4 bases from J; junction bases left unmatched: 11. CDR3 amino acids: CASSPRTREPYNEQFF. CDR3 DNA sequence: TGTGCCAGCAGCCCCCGGACGCGGGAGCCGTACAATGAGCAGTTCTTC.